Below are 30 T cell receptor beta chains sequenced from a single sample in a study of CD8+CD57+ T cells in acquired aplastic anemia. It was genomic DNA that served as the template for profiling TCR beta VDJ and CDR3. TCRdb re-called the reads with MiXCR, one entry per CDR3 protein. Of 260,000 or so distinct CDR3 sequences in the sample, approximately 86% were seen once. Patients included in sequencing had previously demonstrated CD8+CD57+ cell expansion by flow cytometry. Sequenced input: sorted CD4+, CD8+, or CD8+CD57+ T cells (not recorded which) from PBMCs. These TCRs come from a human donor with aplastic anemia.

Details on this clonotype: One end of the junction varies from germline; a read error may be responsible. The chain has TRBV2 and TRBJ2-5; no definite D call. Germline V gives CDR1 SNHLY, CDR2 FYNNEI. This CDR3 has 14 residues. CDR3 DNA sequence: TGTGCCAGCAGCAGGTCCTATAGCCATCAGCCCCAGCACTTC. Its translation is CASSRSYSHQPQHF.

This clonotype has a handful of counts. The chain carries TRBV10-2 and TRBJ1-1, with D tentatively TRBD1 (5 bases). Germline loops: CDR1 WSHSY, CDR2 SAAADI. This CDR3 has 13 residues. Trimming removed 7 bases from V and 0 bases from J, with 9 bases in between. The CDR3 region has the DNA TGCGCCAGCACTACAGGAGTGAACACTGAAGCTTTCTTT. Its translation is CASTTGVNTEAFF.

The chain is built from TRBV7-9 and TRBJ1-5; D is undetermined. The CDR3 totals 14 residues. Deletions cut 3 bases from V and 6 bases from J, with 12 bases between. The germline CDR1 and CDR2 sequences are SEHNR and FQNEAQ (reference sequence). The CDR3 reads CASSLSYSGQPQHF. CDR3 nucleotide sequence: TGTGCCAGCAGCTTGTCGTATAGCGGTCAGCCCCAGCATTTT. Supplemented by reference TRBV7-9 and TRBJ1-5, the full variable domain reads DTGVSQNPRHKITKRGQNVTFRCDPISEHNRLYWYRQTLGQGPEFLTYFQNEAQLEKSRLLSDRFSAERPKGSFSTLEIQRTEQGDSAMYLCASSLSYSGQPQHFGDGTRLSIL.

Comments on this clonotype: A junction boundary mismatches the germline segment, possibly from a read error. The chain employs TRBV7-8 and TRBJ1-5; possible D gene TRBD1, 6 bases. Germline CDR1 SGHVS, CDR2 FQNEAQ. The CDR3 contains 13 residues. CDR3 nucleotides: TGCGCCAGCAGCCATACAGGGACTCAGGACCAGCAGTTT. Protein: CASSHTGTQDQQF.

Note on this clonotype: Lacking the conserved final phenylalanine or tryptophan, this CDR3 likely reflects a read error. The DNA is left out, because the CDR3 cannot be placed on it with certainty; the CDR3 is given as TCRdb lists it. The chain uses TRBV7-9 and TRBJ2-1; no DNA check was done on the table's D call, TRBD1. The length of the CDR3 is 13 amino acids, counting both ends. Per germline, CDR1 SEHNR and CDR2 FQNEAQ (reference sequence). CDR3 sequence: CASSFERSRESDE.

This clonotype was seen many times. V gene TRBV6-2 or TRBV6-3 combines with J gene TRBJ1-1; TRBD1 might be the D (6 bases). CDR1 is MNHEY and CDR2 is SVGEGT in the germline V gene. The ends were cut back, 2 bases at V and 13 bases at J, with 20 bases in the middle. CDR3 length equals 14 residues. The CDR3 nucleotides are TGTGCCAGCAGTTACCTGGGGACACCCCGGGACGATTTCTTT. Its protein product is CASSYLGTPRDDFF.

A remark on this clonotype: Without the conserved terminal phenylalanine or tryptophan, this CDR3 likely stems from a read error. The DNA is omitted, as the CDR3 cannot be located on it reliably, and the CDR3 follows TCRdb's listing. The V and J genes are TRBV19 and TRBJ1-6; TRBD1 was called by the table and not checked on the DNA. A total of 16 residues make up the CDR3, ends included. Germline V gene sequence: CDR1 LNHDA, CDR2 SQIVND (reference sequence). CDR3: CASSIRTGGYQPQHFV.

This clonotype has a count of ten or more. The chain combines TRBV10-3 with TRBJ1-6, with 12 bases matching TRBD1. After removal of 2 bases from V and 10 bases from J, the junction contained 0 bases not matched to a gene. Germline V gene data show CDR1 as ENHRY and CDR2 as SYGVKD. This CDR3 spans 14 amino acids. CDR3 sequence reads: CAISEGTGGSPLHF. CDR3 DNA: TGTGCCATCAGTGAGGGGACAGGGGGCTCACCCCTCCACTTT.

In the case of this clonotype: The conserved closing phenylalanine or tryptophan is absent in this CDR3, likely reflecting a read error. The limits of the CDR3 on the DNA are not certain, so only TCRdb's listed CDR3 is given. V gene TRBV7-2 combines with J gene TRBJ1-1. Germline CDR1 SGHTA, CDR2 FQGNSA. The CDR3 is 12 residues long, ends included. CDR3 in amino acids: CATSLARGADMH.

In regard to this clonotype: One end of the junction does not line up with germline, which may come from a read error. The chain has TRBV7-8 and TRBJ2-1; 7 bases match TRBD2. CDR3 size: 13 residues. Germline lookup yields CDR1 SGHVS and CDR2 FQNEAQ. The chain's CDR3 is CASSDAGVPDQLF. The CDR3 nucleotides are TGTGCCAGCAGCGATGCGGGAGTCCCTGATCAGCTCTTC.

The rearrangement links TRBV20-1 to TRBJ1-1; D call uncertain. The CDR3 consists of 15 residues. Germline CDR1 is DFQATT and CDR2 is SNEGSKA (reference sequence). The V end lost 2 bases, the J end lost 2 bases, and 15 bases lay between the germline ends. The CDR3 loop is CSARSSRGRNTEAFF. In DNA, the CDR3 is TGCAGTGCTAGATCCTCCCGCGGTCGCAACACTGAAGCTTTCTTT.

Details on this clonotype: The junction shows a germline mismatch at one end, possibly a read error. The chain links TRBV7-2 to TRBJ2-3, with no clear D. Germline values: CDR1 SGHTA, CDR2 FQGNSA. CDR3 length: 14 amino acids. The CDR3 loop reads CASSLDPDGEAQSF. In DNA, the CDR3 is TGTGCCAGCAGCTTAGATCCAGACGGCGAAGCGCAGTCCTTT.

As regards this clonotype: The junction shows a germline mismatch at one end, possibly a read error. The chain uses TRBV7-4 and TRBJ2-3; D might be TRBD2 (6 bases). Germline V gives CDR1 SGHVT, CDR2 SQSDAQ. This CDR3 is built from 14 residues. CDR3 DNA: TGTGCCAGCAGCTTAGCGGGAGGTCCCGGAACGCTGCATTTT. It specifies CASSLAGGPGTLHF.

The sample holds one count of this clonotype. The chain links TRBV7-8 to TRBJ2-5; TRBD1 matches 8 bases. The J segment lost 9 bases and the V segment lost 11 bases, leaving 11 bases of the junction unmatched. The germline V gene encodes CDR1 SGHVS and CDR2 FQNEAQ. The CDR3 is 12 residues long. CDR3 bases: TGTGCCGGACAGGGAGCGAGGGAGCCCCAGTACTTC. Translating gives CAGQGAREPQYF.

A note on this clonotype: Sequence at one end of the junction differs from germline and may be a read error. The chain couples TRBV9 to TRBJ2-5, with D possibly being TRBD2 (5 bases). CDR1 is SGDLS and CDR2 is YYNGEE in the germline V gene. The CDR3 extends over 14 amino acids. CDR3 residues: CATSGGTDKETFYF. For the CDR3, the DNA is TGTGCCACCAGCGGAGGCACCGATAAAGAGACTTTTTACTTC.

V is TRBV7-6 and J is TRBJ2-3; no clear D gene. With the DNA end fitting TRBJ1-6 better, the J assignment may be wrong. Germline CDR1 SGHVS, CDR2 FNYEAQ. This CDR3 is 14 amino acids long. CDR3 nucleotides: TGTGCCAGCAGCTCGGCCAGAGGGCACGATACGCTCCACTTT. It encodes CASSSARGHDTLHF.

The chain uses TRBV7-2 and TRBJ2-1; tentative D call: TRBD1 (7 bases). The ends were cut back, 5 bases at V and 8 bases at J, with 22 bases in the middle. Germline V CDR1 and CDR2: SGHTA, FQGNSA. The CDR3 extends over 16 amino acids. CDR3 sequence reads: CASSQGGGAGQDEQFF. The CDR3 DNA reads TGTGCCAGCAGCCAGGGGGGCGGCGCCGGCCAGGATGAGCAGTTCTTC.

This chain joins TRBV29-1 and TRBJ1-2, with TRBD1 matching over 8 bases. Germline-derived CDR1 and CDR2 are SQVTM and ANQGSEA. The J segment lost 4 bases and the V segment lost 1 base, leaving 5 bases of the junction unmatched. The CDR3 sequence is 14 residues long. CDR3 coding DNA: TGCAGCGTTGAAGGTGGACAGGGCCGCTATGGCTACACCTTC. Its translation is CSVEGGQGRYGYTF.

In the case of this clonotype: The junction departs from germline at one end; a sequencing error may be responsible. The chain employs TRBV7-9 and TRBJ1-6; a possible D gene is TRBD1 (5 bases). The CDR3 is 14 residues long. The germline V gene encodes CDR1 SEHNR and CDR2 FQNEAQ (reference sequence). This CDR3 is CASSLTLYRDHLQF. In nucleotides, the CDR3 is TGTGCCAGCAGCTTAACGCTCTATCGGGACCACCTACAATTT.

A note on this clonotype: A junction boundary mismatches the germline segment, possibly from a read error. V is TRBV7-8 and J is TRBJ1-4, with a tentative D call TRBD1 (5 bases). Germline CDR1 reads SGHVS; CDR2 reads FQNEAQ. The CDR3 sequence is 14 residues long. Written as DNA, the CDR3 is TGTGCCAGCAGCTTAGAGGAAGGGGCCGATACGCTGTATTTT. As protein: CASSLEEGADTLYF.

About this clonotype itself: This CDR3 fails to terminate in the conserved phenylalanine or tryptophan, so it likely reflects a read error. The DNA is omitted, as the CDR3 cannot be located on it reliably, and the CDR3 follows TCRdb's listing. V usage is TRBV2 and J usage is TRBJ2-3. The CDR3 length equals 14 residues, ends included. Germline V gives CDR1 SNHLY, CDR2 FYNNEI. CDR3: CASRNTANPNQPYL.

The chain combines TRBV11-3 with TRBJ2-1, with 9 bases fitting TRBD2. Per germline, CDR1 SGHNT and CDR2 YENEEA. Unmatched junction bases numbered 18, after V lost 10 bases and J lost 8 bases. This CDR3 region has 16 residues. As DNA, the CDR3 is TGTGCCAACAAGTGGCAACGAAGCGGGGGGAGCGATGAGCAGTTCTTC. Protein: CANKWQRSGGSDEQFF.

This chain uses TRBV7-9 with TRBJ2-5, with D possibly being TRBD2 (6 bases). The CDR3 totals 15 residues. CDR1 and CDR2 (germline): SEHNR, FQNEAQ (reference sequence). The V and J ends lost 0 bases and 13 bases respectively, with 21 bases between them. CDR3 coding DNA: TGTGCCAGCAGCTTAGCGGGTAGCTGCGGGGCCAACGTGTACTTC. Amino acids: CASSLAGSCGANVYF.

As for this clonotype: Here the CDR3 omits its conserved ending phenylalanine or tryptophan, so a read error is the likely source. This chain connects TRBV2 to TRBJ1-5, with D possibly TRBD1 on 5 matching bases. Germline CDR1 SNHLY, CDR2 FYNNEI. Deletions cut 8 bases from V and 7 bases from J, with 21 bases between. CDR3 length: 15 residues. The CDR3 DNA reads TGTGCCAGCGGCGTAGGGGTCTCGGGAACGCAGCCCCAGCATTTA. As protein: CASGVGVSGTQPQHL.

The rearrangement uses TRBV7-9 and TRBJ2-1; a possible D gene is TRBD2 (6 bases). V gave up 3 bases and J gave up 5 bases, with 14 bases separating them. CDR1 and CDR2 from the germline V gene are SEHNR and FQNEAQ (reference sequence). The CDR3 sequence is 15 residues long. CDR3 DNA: TGTGCCAGCAGCTTTGAAAGAGGCGGGGACAATGAGCAGTTCTTC. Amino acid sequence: CASSFERGGDNEQFF.

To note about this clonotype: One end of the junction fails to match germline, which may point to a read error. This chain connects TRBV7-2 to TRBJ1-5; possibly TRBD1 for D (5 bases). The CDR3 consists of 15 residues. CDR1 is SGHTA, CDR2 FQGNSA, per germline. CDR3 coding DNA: TGTGCCAGTAGCTTATCTGGGGGGTCCAATCAGCCCCAGCATTTT. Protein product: CASSLSGGSNQPQHF.

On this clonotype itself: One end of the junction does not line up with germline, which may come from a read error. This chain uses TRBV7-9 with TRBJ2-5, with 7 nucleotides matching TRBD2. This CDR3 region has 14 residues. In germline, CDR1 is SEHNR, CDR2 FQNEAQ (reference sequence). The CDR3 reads CAISFERIGGSDEF. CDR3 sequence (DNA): TGTGCCATCAGCTTTGAAAGAATCGGGGGGAGCGATGAGTTC.

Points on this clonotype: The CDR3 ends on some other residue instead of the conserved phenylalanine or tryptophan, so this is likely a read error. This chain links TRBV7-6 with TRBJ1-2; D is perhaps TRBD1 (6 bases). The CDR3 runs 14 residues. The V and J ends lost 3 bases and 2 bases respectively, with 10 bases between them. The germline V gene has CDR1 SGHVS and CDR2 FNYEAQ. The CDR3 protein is CASSLGRGNYGYTL. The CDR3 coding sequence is TGTGCCAGCAGCTTGGGCAGGGGAAACTATGGCTACACCCTC.

In DNA form, the CDR3 reads TGTGCCAGCAGCTTGGCGATCGGGAGCAGCCTTAATGAGCAGTTCTTC. Its protein is CASSLAIGSSLNEQFF. The rearrangement joins TRBV7-2 to TRBJ2-1; maybe TRBD2 (6 bases). This CDR3 is 16 amino acids long. CDR1 SGHTA and CDR2 FQGNSA come from the germline V gene. V shed 3 bases and J shed 7 bases, with 19 bases lying between them.

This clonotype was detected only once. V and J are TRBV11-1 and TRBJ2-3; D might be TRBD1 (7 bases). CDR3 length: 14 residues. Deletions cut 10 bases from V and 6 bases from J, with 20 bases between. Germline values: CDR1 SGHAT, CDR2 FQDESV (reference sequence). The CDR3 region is CATTRGRGSDTQYF. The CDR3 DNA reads TGTGCCACCACAAGGGGGCGGGGATCGGATACGCAGTATTTT.